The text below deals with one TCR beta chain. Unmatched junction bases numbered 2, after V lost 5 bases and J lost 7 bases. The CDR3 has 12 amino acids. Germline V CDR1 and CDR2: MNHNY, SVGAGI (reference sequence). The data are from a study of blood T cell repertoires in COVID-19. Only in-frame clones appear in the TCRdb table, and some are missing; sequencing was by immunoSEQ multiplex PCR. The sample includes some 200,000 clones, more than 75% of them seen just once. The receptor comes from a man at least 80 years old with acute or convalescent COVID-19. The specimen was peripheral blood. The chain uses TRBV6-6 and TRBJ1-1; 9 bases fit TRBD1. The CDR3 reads CASSRDRDEAFF. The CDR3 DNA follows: TGTGCCAGCAGTCGGGACAGGGATGAAGCTTTCTTT.